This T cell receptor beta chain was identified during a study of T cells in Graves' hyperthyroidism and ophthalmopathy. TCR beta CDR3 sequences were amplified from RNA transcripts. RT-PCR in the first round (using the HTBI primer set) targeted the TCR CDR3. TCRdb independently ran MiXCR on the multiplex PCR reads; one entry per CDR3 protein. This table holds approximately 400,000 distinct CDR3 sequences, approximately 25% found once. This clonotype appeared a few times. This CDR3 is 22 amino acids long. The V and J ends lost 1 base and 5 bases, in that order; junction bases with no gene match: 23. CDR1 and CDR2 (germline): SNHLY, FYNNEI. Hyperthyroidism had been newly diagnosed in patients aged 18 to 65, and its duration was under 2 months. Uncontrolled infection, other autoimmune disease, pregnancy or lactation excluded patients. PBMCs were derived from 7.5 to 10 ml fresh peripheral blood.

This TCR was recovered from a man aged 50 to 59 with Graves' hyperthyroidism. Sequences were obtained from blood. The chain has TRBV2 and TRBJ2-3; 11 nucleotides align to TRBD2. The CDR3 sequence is CASSEVAGGYDEAKSIIDTQYF. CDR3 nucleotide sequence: TGTGCCAGCAGTGAAGTAGCGGGGGGGTACGACGAAGCCAAGAGTATAATAGATACGCAGTATTTT. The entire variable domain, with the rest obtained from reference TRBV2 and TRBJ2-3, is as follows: EPEVTQTPSHQVTQMGQEVILRCVPISNHLYFYWYRQILGQKVEFLVSFYNNEISEKSEIFDDQFSVERPDGSNFTLKIRSTKLEDSAMYFCASSEVAGGYDEAKSIIDTQYFGPGTRLTVL.